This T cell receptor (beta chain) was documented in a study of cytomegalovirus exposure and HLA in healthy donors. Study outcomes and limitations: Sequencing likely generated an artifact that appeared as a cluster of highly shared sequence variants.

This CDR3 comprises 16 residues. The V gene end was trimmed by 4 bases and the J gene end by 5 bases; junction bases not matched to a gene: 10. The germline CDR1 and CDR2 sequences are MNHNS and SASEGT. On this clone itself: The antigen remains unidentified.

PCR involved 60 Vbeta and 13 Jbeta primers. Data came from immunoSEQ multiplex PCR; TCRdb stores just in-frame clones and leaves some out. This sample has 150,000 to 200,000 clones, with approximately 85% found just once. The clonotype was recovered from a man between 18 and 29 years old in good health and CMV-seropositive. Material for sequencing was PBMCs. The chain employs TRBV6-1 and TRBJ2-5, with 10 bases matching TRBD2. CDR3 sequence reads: CASSGSGGLWFETQYF. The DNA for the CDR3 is TGTGCCAGCAGTGGTAGCGGGGGGCTGTGGTTTGAGACCCAGTACTTC.